These 11 T cell receptor beta chains were all obtained from the same sample, sequenced in a study of cytomegalovirus exposure and HLA in healthy donors. The study ran its PCR with 60 Vbeta and 13 Jbeta primers. Generated by immunoSEQ multiplex PCR, the TCRdb table keeps only in-frame clones and is missing some. The sample consists of some 150,000 clones, more than 8% of them appearing once. Sequencing was done on a sample of PBMCs. These TCRs come from a middle-aged man in good health and CMV-seronegative.

J is TRBJ2-7 and V is TRBV5-1; TRBD2 agrees at 7 bases. V dropped 4 bases and J dropped 3; count of bases not matched to a gene: 13. Per germline, CDR1 SGHRS and CDR2 YFSETQ. The CDR3 loop spans 16 amino acids. The CDR3, as DNA: TGCGCCAGCAGCCGGACGTCCGGTGGGGGGGACTACGAGCAGTACTTC. Protein: CASSRTSGGGDYEQYF.

This chain joins TRBV6-1 and TRBJ2-3, with TRBD2 as a possible D gene (6 bases). V shed 1 base and J shed 2 bases, with 13 bases lying between them. This CDR3 comprises 16 residues. CDR1 and CDR2 from the germline V gene are MNHNS and SASEGT. The CDR3: CASSEVDSGATDTQYF. DNA of the CDR3: TGTGCCAGCAGTGAAGTTGATAGCGGTGCCACAGATACGCAGTATTTT.

This clone was seen only a few times. The chain employs TRBV5-1 and TRBJ1-4, with TRBD1 matching 11 bases. Germline V CDR1 and CDR2: SGHRS, YFSETQ. The CDR3 sequence is 16 residues long. The V segment lost 2 bases and the J segment 2 bases; nucleotides outside the gene matches: 2. CDR3 bases: TGCGCCAGCAGCTTTGGGGACAGGGGGACTAATGAAAAACTGTTTTTT. This sequence encodes CASSFGDRGTNEKLFF.

A few counts support this clone. The chain joins TRBV7-6 to TRBJ2-1; 12 bases map to TRBD1. This CDR3 region has 15 residues. Looked up from germline, CDR1 is SGHVS and CDR2 is FNYEAQ. With 5 bases clipped from V and 6 bases from J, the junction kept 5 bases outside the gene matches. The CDR3 nucleotides are TGTGCCAGCAGCCCACGGGACAGGGGGCCCAATGAGCAGTTCTTC. It yields the protein CASSPRDRGPNEQFF.

The chain carries TRBV5-6 and TRBJ1-1, with a weak D call TRBD1 (6 bases). V dropped 5 bases and J dropped 7 bases, with 12 bases sitting between them. CDR3 length: 12 residues. Germline V lookup: CDR1 SGHDT, CDR2 YYEEEE. CDR3 coding DNA: TGTGCCAGCAGACTACAGGGCCATGAAGCTTTCTTT. Amino acids: CASRLQGHEAFF.

This clone has only a few counts. The chain carries TRBV18 and TRBJ2-1, with D possibly being TRBD2 (5 bases). The CDR3 loop spans 14 amino acids. V was pared by 7 bases and J by 9 bases, with 19 bases between. Germline assignment: CDR1 KGHSH and CDR2 LQKENI. The CDR3 DNA is TGTGCCAGCTATTCTGGAGGTGCCTACGGTGAGCAGTTCTTC. As protein: CASYSGGAYGEQFF.

The sample holds a few counts of this clone. The chain combines TRBV6-1 with TRBJ2-3, with 11 nucleotides matching TRBD2. The length of the CDR3 is 21 residues. In germline, CDR1 is MNHNS, CDR2 SASEGT. Trimming removed 0 bases from V and 0 bases from J; junction bases left unmatched: 14. The chain's CDR3 is CASSEADPLAGDRASTDTQYF. Written as DNA, the CDR3 is TGTGCCAGCAGTGAAGCCGACCCACTAGCGGGAGATCGTGCTAGCACAGATACGCAGTATTTT.

This clone was seen a handful of times. V usage is TRBV19 and J usage is TRBJ2-7, with D possibly matching TRBD2 (5 bases). This CDR3 is 14 amino acids long. Between the trimmed V and J ends, which lost 0 bases and 3 bases, there was a span of 9 bases. Germline CDR1 reads LNHDA; CDR2 reads SQIVND (reference sequence). CDR3 sequence (DNA): TGTGCCAGTAGTATAGATCTCGAGGGCTACGAGCAGTACTTC. Translating it yields CASSIDLEGYEQYF. The full variable domain, its missing parts supplied by reference TRBV19 and TRBJ2-7, is DGGITQSPKYLFRKEGQNVTLSCEQNLNHDAMYWYRQDPGQGLRLIYYSQIVNDFQKGDIAEGYSVSREKKESFPLTVTSAQKNPTAFYLCASSIDLEGYEQYFGPGTRLTVT.

This clone was detected a few times. This chain connects TRBV9 to TRBJ1-4; 7 nucleotides agree with TRBD1. The CDR3 totals 15 residues. The V segment lost 1 base and the J segment 8 bases; nucleotides outside the gene matches: 8. CDR1 is SGDLS, CDR2 YYNGEE, per germline. CDR3 residues: CASSVRDSGVEKLFF. DNA for the CDR3: TGTGCCAGCAGCGTAAGGGACAGCGGTGTAGAAAAACTGTTTTTT.

The rearrangement uses TRBV18 and TRBJ1-5; tentatively, D is TRBD1 (6 bases). The CDR3 sequence is 16 residues long. V was trimmed by 2 bases and J by 2 bases, leaving 13 bases between them. Looked up from germline, CDR1 is KGHSH and CDR2 is LQKENI. CDR3 nucleotides: TGTGCCAGCTCACCATTGAAGGCAGGGGGCAATCAGCCCCAGCATTTT. Amino acid sequence: CASSPLKAGGNQPQHF.

There are a few counts of this clone. This sequence joins TRBV19 and TRBJ2-3; 11 bases agree with TRBD1. V shed 6 bases, J shed 6 bases, and the junction held 5 bases outside the gene matches. The germline V gene has CDR1 LNHDA and CDR2 SQIVND (reference sequence). This CDR3 region has 14 residues. In DNA, the CDR3 is TGTGCCAGTAGACTGGGACAGGGGGTGGATACGCAGTATTTT. This codes for CASRLGQGVDTQYF.